This TCR beta chain derives from a study of shared clonotypes between healthy human individuals. The CDR3 is 14 residues long. The ends were cut back, 3 bases at V and 3 bases at J, with 12 bases in the middle. Germline V lookup: CDR1 SGHRS, CDR2 YFSETQ. Every immunoSEQ plate was one replicate of a subset's evenly spread DNA. Sequencing used immunoSEQ multiplex PCR; TCRdb keeps in-frame clones, though not all of them. The top ten hold 0.9% to 1.3% of the sample, which has more than 2 million clones, over 85% seen once. CD45RO-negative CD8 cells positively selected for CCR7 made up the naive population, which excluded terminally differentiated effector memory CD45RA+ cells. Healthy adults negative for HIV, lacking recent acute infections or vaccinations, served as donors.

This chain links TRBV5-1 with TRBJ1-1; D ambiguous. This TCR was sampled from a man aged 18 to 29 in good health. The sample was naive CD8+ T cells sorted from blood. The CDR3 bases are TGCGCCAGCAGCTGGGCGGCGGCGGACACTGAAGCTTTCTTT. Its protein product is CASSWAAADTEAFF. Looking up the rest from reference TRBV5-1 and TRBJ1-1 gives the full variable domain: KAGVTQTPRYLIKTRGQQVTLSCSPISGHRSVSWYQQTPGQGLQFLFEYFSETQRNKGNFPGRFSGRQFSNSRSEMNVSTLELGDSALYLCASSWAAADTEAFFGQGTRLTVV.